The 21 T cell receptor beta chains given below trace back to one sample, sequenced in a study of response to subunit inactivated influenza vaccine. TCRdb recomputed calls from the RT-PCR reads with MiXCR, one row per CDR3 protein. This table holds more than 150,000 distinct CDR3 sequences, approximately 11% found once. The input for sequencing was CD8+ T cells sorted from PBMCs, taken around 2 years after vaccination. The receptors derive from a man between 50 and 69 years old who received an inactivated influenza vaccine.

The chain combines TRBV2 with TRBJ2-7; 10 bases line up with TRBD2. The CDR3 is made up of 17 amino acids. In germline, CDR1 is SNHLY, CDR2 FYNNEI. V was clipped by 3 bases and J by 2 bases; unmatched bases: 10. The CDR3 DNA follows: TGTGCCAGCAGTGAGATAGCGGGAGGACCAGACCCCTACGAGCAGTACTTC. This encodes CASSEIAGGPDPYEQYF.

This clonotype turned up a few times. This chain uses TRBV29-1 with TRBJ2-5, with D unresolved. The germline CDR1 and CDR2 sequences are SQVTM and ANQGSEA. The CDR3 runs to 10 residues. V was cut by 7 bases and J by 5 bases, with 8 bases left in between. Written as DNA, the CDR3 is TGCAGCGCGAAGGCCGAGACCCAGTACTTC. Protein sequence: CSAKAETQYF.

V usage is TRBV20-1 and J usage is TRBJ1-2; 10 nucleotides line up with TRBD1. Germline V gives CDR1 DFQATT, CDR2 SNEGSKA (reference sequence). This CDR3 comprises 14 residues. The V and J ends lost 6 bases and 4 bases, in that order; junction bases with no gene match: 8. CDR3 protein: CSAAGTGEVYGYTF. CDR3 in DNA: TGCAGTGCCGCCGGGACAGGGGAGGTCTATGGCTACACCTTC.

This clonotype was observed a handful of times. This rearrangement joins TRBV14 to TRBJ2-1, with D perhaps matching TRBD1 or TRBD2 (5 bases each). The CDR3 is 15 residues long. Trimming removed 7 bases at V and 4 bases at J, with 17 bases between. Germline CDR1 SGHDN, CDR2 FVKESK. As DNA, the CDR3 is TGTGCCAGCACACCGGGTAAGGGACCGTACAATGAGCAGTTCTTC. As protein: CASTPGKGPYNEQFF.

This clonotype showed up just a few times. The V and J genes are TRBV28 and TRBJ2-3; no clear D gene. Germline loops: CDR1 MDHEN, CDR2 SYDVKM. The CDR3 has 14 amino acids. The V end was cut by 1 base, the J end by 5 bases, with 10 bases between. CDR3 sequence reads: CASSLLARVDTQYF. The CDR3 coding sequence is TGTGCCAGCAGTTTATTGGCTAGGGTAGATACGCAGTATTTT.

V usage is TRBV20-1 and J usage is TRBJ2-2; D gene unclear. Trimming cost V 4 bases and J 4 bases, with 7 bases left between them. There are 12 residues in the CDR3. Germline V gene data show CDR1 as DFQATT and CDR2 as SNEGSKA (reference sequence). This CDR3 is CSATGPTGELFF. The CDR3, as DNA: TGCAGTGCTACTGGACCCACCGGGGAGCTGTTTTTT.

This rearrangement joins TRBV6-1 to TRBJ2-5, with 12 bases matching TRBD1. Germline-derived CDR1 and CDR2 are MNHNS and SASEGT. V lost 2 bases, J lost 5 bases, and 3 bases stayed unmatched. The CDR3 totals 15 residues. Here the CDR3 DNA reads TGTGCCAGCAGTGAACGGGACAGGGGGCAGGAGACCCAGTACTTC. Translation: CASSERDRGQETQYF.

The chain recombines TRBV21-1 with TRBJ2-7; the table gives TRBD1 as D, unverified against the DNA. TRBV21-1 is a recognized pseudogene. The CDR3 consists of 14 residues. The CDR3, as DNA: TGTGCCAGCACATGGACAGGCAACCTACTCCGGCAGTACTTC. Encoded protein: CASTWTGNLLRQYF.

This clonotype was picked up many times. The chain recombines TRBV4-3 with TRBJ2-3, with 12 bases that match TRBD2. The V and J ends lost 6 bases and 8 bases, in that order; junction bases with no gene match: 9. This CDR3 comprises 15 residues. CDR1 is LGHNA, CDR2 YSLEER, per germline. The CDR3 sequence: CASSPTSGRRATQYF. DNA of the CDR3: TGCGCCAGCAGTCCGACTAGCGGGAGAAGAGCTACGCAGTATTTT.

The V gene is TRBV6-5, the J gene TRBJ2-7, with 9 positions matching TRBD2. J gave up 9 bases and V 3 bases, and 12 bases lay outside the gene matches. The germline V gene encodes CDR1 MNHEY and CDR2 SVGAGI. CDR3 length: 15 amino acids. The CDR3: CASSYSGTSPGGQYF. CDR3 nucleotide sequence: TGTGCCAGCAGTTATTCCGGGACTAGCCCCGGGGGGCAGTACTTC.

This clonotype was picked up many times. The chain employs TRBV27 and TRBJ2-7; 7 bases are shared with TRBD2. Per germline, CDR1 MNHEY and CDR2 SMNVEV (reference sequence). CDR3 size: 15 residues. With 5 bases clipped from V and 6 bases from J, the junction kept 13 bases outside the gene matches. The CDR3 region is CASSPLGPGTTEQYF. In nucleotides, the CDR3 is TGTGCCAGCAGTCCCCTCGGGCCAGGGACTACCGAGCAGTACTTC.

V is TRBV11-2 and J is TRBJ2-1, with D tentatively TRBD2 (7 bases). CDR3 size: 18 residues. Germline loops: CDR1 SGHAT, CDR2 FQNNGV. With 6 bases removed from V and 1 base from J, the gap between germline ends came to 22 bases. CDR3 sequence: CASSPRGGAPGSYNEQFF. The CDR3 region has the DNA TGTGCCAGCAGTCCCCGTGGGGGGGCGCCGGGGTCCTACAATGAGCAGTTCTTC.

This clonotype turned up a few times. Here the CDR3 DNA reads TGTGCCAGCAGTTTACTAGGGTTTGCGGCGGAGACCCAGTACTTC. Protein sequence: CASSLLGFAAETQYF. The chain joins TRBV28 to TRBJ2-5; D remains unclear. Trimming took off 2 bases at V and 5 bases at J, with 15 bases between the two ends. The germline V gene has CDR1 MDHEN and CDR2 SYDVKM. The CDR3 has 15 amino acids.

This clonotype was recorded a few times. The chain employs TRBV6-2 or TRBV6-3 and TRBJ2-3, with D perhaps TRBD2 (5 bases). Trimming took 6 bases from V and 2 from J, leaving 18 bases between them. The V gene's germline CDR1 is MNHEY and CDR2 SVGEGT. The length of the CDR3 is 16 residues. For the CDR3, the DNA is TGTGCCAGCAGAGAAGGGAGACCGACTTACACAGATACGCAGTATTTT. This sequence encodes CASREGRPTYTDTQYF.

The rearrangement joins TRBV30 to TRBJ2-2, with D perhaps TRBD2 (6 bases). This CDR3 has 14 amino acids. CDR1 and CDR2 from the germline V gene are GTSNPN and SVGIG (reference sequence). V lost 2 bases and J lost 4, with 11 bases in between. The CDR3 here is CAWSRTGGTGELFF. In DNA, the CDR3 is TGTGCCTGGAGTAGGACCGGGGGCACCGGGGAGCTGTTTTTT.

CDR3 amino acids: CASSFGGEVQPQHF. CDR3 DNA: TGTGCCAGCAGTTTTGGTGGGGAGGTTCAGCCCCAGCATTTT. The chain couples TRBV12-3 or TRBV12-4 to TRBJ1-5; D unresolved. Between the trimmed V and J ends, which lost 3 bases and 6 bases, there was a span of 12 bases. This CDR3 has 14 residues.

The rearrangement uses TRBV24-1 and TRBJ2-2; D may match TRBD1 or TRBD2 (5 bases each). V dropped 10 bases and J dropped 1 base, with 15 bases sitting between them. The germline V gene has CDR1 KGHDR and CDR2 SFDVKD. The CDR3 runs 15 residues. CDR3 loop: CATSKGRKNTGELFF. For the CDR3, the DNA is TGTGCCACGTCGAAGGGACGGAAGAACACCGGGGAGCTGTTTTTT.

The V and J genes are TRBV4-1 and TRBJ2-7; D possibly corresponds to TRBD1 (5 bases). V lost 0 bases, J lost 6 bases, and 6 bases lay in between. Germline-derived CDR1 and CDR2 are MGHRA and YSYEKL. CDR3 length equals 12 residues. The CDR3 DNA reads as TGCGCCAGCAGCCAAGACAGGGCCGAGCAGTACTTC. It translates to CASSQDRAEQYF.

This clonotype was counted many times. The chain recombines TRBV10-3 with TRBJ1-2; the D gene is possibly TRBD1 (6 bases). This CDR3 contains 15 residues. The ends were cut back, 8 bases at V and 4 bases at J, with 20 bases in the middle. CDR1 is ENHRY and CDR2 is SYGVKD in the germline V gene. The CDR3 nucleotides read TGTGCCATCGGCCCCAGCAGGGGCAGGAGCTATGGCTACACCTTC. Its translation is CAIGPSRGRSYGYTF.

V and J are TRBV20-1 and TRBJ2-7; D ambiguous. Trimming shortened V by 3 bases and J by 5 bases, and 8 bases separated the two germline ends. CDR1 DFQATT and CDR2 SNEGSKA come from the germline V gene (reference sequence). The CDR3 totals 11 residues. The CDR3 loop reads CSARAYNEQYF. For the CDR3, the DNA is TGCAGTGCTAGGGCATACAACGAGCAGTACTTC.

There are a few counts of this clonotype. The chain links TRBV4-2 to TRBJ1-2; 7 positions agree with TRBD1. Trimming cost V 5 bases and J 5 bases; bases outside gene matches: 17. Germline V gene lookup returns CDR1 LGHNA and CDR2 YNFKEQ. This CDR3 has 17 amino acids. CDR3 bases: TGTGCCAGCAGCGGAGCCCCTGAACAGGGGTTTATTTATGGCTACACCTTC. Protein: CASSGAPEQGFIYGYTF.